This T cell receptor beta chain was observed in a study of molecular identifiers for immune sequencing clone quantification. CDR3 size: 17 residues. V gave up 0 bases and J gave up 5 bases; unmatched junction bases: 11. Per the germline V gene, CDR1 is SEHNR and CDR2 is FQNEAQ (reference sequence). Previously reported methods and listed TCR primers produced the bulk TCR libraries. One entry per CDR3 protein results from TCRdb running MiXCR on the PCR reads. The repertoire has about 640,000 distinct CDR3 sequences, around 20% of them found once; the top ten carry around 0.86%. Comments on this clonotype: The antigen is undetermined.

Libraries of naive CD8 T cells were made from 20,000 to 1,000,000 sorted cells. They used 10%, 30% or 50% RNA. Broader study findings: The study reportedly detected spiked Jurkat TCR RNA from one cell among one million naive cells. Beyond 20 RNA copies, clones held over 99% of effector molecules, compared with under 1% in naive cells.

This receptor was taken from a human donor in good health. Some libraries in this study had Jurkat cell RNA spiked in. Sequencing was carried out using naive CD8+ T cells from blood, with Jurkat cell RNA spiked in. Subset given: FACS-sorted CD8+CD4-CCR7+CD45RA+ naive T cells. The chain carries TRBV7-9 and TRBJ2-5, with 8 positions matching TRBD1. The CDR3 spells CASSLARTGSISETQYF. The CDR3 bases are TGTGCCAGCAGCTTAGCGCGGACAGGGAGTATTAGCGAGACCCAGTACTTC.